This T cell receptor beta chain was recorded in a study of regulatory T cells in long-lasting Graves disease. The time point is: persistent/refractory GD, antithyroid drugs over 5 years with positive TRAb. After RNA was extracted from PBMCs, the TCR library was made from it. Into tubes containing EDTA, roughly 8.3 milliliters of peripheral blood were drawn. To make TCR beta libraries, researchers used iRepertoire HTBI primers and Arm-PCR of CDR3 regions. In the original analysis: Samples revealed approximately 67 TRBV and roughly 15 TRBJ segments. A single record per CDR3 protein comes from TCRdb applying MiXCR to the multiplex PCR reads. These V and J calls are TCRdb output, not the study's own analysis. The sample has a few hundred thousand distinct CDR3 sequences, about 23% seen once. Ten or more counts support this clonotype. Its target is unknown. The CDR3 has 14 residues. Germline-derived CDR1 and CDR2 are MGHDK and SYGVNS. The ends were cut back, 1 base at V and 7 bases at J, with 11 bases in the middle.

The study, taken as a whole, reports: In persistent patients, shared public clonotypes (around 2,600) outnumbered those in new patients (about 970). Study of thyroid tissue was not done, with only peripheral blood studied.

Source: peripheral blood mononuclear cells (PBMCs), taken when the disease was refractory, from a patient treated with antithyroid drugs. This chain links TRBV25-1 with TRBJ1-5, with D hard to call. This TCR was sampled from a woman aged 40 to 55 with Graves disease. This chain's CDR3 is CASSELSVGQPQHF. For the CDR3, the DNA is TGTGCCAGCAGTGAATTATCAGTAGGCCAGCCCCAGCATTTT.